One and the same sample provided the 28 T cell receptor beta chains below, sequenced in a study of T-cell memory formation after mild COVID-19. TCRdb analysed the 5' RACE reads with MiXCR anew, one entry per CDR3 protein. Of fewer than 90,000 distinct CDR3 sequences detected, over 10% appear once; the ten largest clones hold 40% to 45%. Sequenced sample: PBMCs or a T cell subset sorted from them (not recorded which). The receptor set was obtained from a man between 18 and 35 years old who had mild COVID-19 (a few samples of this study predate the infection). Cell type and time point are not known.

The rearrangement links TRBV29-1 to TRBJ2-7; D is unclear. V dropped 8 bases and J dropped 6 bases, with 11 bases sitting between them. The CDR3 has 10 residues. CDR1 and CDR2 (germline): SQVTM, ANQGSEA. CDR3 region: CSLTSCEQYV. DNA for the CDR3: TGCAGCCTCACCAGTTGCGAGCAGTACGTC.

This clonotype appeared a few times. Its ends do not fully match the called genes, so a read error is possible. This sequence joins TRBV6-2 or TRBV6-3 and TRBJ2-5; 10 positions agree with TRBD2. Germline CDR1 and CDR2: MNHEY and SVGEGT. CDR3 length: 12 residues. CDR3 nucleotides: TGTGCCAGCAGTTTGCTAGCGGGGGCCCCGCACTTC. It specifies CASSLLAGAPHF.

This clonotype was counted ten times or more. The chain employs TRBV7-9 and TRBJ2-7; D ambiguous. From germline, CDR1 is SEHNR and CDR2 FQNEAQ (reference sequence). The ends were cut back, 4 bases at V and 3 bases at J, with 4 bases in the middle. The CDR3 contains 11 residues. The chain's CDR3 is CASSSLYEQYF. As DNA, the CDR3 is TGTGCCAGCAGCTCCCTCTACGAGCAGTACTTC.

This clonotype was seen more than once but under ten times. This rearrangement joins TRBV4-1 to TRBJ2-2; no clear D. CDR3 size: 12 residues. Trimming left V 4 bases short and J 6 bases short, with 6 bases between. Germline CDR1 reads MGHRA; CDR2 reads YSYEKL. The CDR3 loop reads CASSPKSGELFF. The CDR3, as DNA: TGCGCCAGCAGCCCGAAGTCCGGGGAGCTGTTTTTT.

The chain couples TRBV5-6 to TRBJ1-2, with unresolved D. The CDR3 covers 14 residues. Germline loops: CDR1 SGHDT, CDR2 YYEEEE. The germline V and J ends were trimmed by 4 bases and 4 bases, with 14 bases remaining between them. CDR3 protein: CASSTGESSYGYTF. For the CDR3, the DNA is TGTGCCAGCAGCACGGGCGAATCGTCCTATGGCTACACCTTC.

This clonotype has at least ten counts. This chain uses TRBV6-5 with TRBJ2-7; possible D gene TRBD1, 5 bases. Germline V lookup: CDR1 MNHEY, CDR2 SVGAGI. The V and J ends lost 2 bases and 5 bases respectively, with 7 bases between them. CDR3 size: 12 residues. The CDR3 sequence: CASSYVGDEQYF. DNA of the CDR3: TGTGCCAGCAGTTACGTAGGGGACGAGCAGTACTTC.

This clonotype was observed at least ten times. The chain employs TRBV6-4 and TRBJ2-1, with D tentatively TRBD1 or TRBD2 (5 bases each). Germline CDR1 reads MRHNA; CDR2 reads SNTAGT. The germline V and J ends were trimmed by 5 bases and 7 bases, with 15 bases remaining between them. This CDR3 has 14 amino acids. The CDR3 protein is CASSTSGTENEQFF. In nucleotides, the CDR3 is TGTGCCAGCAGTACCTCCGGGACGGAGAATGAGCAGTTCTTC.

A few counts support this clonotype. This chain joins TRBV11-2 and TRBJ2-1; TRBD2 matches at 9 bases. Germline V CDR1 and CDR2: SGHAT, FQNNGV. The CDR3 contains 15 residues. Unmatched junction bases numbered 6, after V lost 1 base and J lost 8 bases. The CDR3 spells CASSLAAGGLDEQFF. Written as DNA, the CDR3 is TGTGCCAGCAGCTTAGCGGCGGGGGGGCTGGATGAGCAGTTCTTC.

This clonotype was seen repeatedly, ten times or more. V is TRBV19 and J is TRBJ2-1, with TRBD1 matching 9 bases. J was trimmed by 6 bases and V by 6 bases; bases with no gene match: 9. This CDR3 contains 15 residues. Per the germline V gene, CDR1 is LNHDA and CDR2 is SQIVND (reference sequence). In DNA, the CDR3 is TGTGCCAGTAGGCCCGGGGACAGGGATTCCAATGAGCAGTTCTTC. Translation: CASRPGDRDSNEQFF.

This clonotype has more than one count but fewer than ten. The CDR3 here is CASSLYGAGRQPQHF. The DNA of the CDR3 is TGTGCCAGCAGCTTGTATGGGGCAGGGCGCCAGCCCCAGCATTTT. The chain has TRBV5-6 and TRBJ1-5, with TRBD1 as a possible D gene (5 bases). V lost 1 base, J lost 7 bases, and 15 bases lay in between. Germline CDR1 and CDR2: SGHDT and YYEEEE. This CDR3 comprises 15 residues.

This clonotype has a handful of counts. The rearrangement joins TRBV12-3 or TRBV12-4 to TRBJ1-5; D is possibly TRBD1 (5 bases). Between the trimmed V and J ends, which lost 7 bases and 2 bases, there was a span of 27 bases. This CDR3 is 19 amino acids long. The CDR3 sequence is CASTDPAAGYTSGNQPQHF. The CDR3 DNA reads TGTGCCAGCACCGATCCCGCTGCAGGGTACACATCAGGCAATCAGCCCCAGCATTTT.

As DNA, the CDR3 is TGTGCCAGCAGCCAAGCATCCCCTAACCGAGCGGGTTCCTACAATGAGCAGTTCTTC. Encoded protein: CASSQASPNRAGSYNEQFF. The chain combines TRBV3-1 with TRBJ2-1; perhaps TRBD2 as D (6 bases). The length of the CDR3 is 19 residues. Germline V gives CDR1 LGHDT, CDR2 YNNKEL (reference sequence). Trimming took off 1 base at V and 1 base at J, with 20 bases between the two ends.

The sample holds a few counts of this clonotype. V is TRBV13 and J is TRBJ2-4; the D call may be TRBD1 or TRBD2 (5 bases each). Germline values: CDR1 PRHDT, CDR2 FYEKMQ (reference sequence). The CDR3 length is 12 residues. The V end lost 5 bases, the J end lost 6 bases, and 8 bases lay between the germline ends. CDR3 sequence: CASSGTANIQYF. DNA for the CDR3: TGTGCCAGCAGCGGGACCGCAAACATTCAGTACTTC.

This clonotype has just a few counts. The rearrangement uses TRBV7-9 and TRBJ2-3; TRBD2 might be the D (6 bases). CDR1 and CDR2 from the germline V gene are SEHNR and FQNEAQ (reference sequence). Trimming left V 2 bases short and J 1 base short, with 10 bases between. CDR3 size: 15 residues. CDR3: CASSLLWGGTDTQYF. The CDR3 coding sequence is TGTGCCAGCAGCTTACTGTGGGGGGGCACAGATACGCAGTATTTT.

The rearrangement uses TRBV6-1 and TRBJ2-5, with TRBD2 matching over 7 bases. CDR1 is MNHNS, CDR2 SASEGT, per germline. V lost 8 bases, J lost 13 bases, and 16 bases stayed unmatched. The CDR3 loop spans 13 amino acids. CDR3 residues: CASPGEGSLVPYF. The CDR3, as DNA: TGTGCCAGCCCTGGGGAGGGTTCTCTAGTACCGTACTTC.

V and J are TRBV5-5 and TRBJ1-2, with 8 positions matching TRBD1. V gave up 5 bases and J gave up 5 bases; unmatched junction bases: 11. Per the germline V gene, CDR1 is SGHKS and CDR2 is YYEKEE (reference sequence). The CDR3 loop spans 15 amino acids. The CDR3 DNA is TGTGCCAGCAGTCGTTCACCGGGACAGGAATATGGCTACACCTTC. It encodes CASSRSPGQEYGYTF.

The rearrangement uses TRBV6-5 and TRBJ2-2; 11 bases align to TRBD2. The CDR3 extends over 18 amino acids. J gave up 2 bases and V 0 bases, and 5 bases lay outside the gene matches. Germline V gene lookup returns CDR1 MNHEY and CDR2 SVGAGI. The CDR3 sequence is CASSYSRLAGGNTGELFF. The CDR3 DNA sequence: TGTGCCAGCAGTTACTCTCGGCTAGCGGGGGGCAACACCGGGGAGCTGTTTTTT.

This clonotype was seen a few times. CDR3 protein: CASSYVAGGPLTQYF. The CDR3 nucleotides are TGTGCCAGCAGTTACGTCGCGGGGGGGCCTTTGACCCAGTACTTC. The chain recombines TRBV6-2 or TRBV6-3 with TRBJ2-5, with 9 bases lining up with TRBD2. The CDR3 contains 15 residues. In germline, CDR1 is MNHEY, CDR2 SVGEGT. Trimming at V came to 2 bases and at J to 7 bases, leaving 8 bases not matched to a gene.

This clonotype was counted a few times. The chain recombines TRBV6-5 with TRBJ1-2; a weak D match, TRBD1 (6 bases). The CDR3 is made up of 13 amino acids. The V end lost 6 bases, the J end lost 4 bases, and 12 bases lay between the germline ends. Per the germline V gene, CDR1 is MNHEY and CDR2 is SVGAGI. In DNA form, the CDR3 reads TGTGCCAGCAGCCCAGGACAGTTCTATGGCTACACCTTC. Translated, it gives CASSPGQFYGYTF.

The V gene is TRBV6-2 or TRBV6-3, the J gene TRBJ2-1; D gene uncertain. Trimming removed 0 bases from V and 15 bases from J, with 18 bases in between. Germline CDR1 and CDR2: MNHEY and SVGEGT. This CDR3 comprises 14 residues. In DNA, the CDR3 is TGTGCCAGCAGTTACTCTGGCAGCGTGGTGATGCTGTTCTTC. Translation: CASSYSGSVVMLFF.

Only a few counts were recorded for this clonotype. This chain links TRBV7-6 with TRBJ2-5, with 7 bases that match TRBD1. V gave up 5 bases and J gave up 3 bases; unmatched junction bases: 6. The germline V gene encodes CDR1 SGHVS and CDR2 FNYEAQ. The CDR3 contains 14 residues. CDR3 sequence (DNA): TGTGCCAGCAGCCTGACAGGGAGCGAAGAGACCCAGTACTTC. This encodes CASSLTGSEETQYF.

The genes are TRBV29-1 and TRBJ1-1; no reliable D call. The CDR3 consists of 12 residues. Trimming removed 4 bases at V and 4 bases at J, with 10 bases between. Germline V lookup: CDR1 SQVTM, CDR2 ANQGSEA. CDR3 region: CSVGTYSTEAFF. The CDR3 coding sequence is TGCAGCGTTGGAACATACAGCACTGAAGCTTTCTTT.

The V gene is TRBV19, the J gene TRBJ1-1; D is possibly TRBD1 (5 bases). V was trimmed by 2 bases and J by 7 bases, leaving 8 bases between them. Germline CDR1 reads LNHDA; CDR2 reads SQIVND (reference sequence). The CDR3 has 12 residues. Here the CDR3 reads CASSIRGREAFF. For the CDR3, the DNA is TGTGCCAGTAGTATAAGGGGTCGTGAAGCTTTCTTT.

This clonotype was recorded a few times. J is TRBJ2-4 and V is TRBV4-1; a possible D gene is TRBD2 (5 bases). Between the trimmed V and J ends, which lost 0 bases and 0 bases, there was a span of 15 bases. This CDR3 is 18 amino acids long. The germline CDR1 and CDR2 sequences are MGHRA and YSYEKL. The CDR3 DNA sequence: TGCGCCAGCAGCCAAGATCTATGGACTGTACTAGCCAAAAACATTCAGTACTTC. This codes for CASSQDLWTVLAKNIQYF.

J is TRBJ1-5 and V is TRBV7-9, with unresolved D. Trimming pared 5 bases from V and 3 bases from J, leaving 5 bases between. The CDR3 sequence is 12 residues long. The germline CDR1 and CDR2 sequences are SEHNR and FQNEAQ (reference sequence). The CDR3 here is CASSLDNQPQHF. CDR3 DNA sequence: TGTGCCAGCAGCCTGGACAATCAGCCCCAGCATTTT.

This clonotype was recorded a few times. This CDR3 reads CASSSPRLNTEAFF. In DNA, the CDR3 is TGTGCCAGCAGCTCTCCTCGATTGAACACTGAAGCTTTCTTT. The gene calls are TRBV7-9 and TRBJ1-1; D gene unclear. Trimming shortened V by 4 bases and J by 0 bases, and 9 bases separated the two germline ends. The CDR3 length is 14 residues. In germline, CDR1 is SEHNR, CDR2 FQNEAQ (reference sequence).

The rearrangement links TRBV21-1 to TRBJ1-1. TRBV21-1 is a pseudogene. The CDR3 length is 13 residues. The CDR3 bases are TGTGCCAGCCGGCAGTGCATGAACACTGAAGCTTTCTTT. It yields the protein CASRQCMNTEAFF.

The rearrangement uses TRBV4-1 and TRBJ2-7; 8 bases are shared with TRBD1. V lost 4 bases, J lost 3 bases, and 8 bases stayed unmatched. Germline V gene lookup returns CDR1 MGHRA and CDR2 YSYEKL. The CDR3 loop spans 15 amino acids. This CDR3 reads CASSLTYTGGYEQYV. The CDR3 coding sequence is TGCGCCAGCAGCCTCACATACACAGGGGGCTACGAGCAGTACGTC.